One and the same sample provided the 20 T cell receptor beta chains below, sequenced in a study of shared clonotypes between healthy human individuals. Clones were sequenced by immunoSEQ multiplex PCR, and TCRdb holds only the in-frame ones, with some missing. The data show around 980,000 clones, approximately 80% seen once. Sequenced sample: memory CD4+ T cells from PBMCs. Subset here: CD45RA-negative fraction. These receptors all stem from a man between 18 and 35 years old in good health. Some clones in this sample may be carry-over from other donors' samples.

The gene calls are TRBV13 and TRBJ2-4, with 7 bases matching TRBD1. V shed 7 bases, J shed 4 bases, and the junction held 13 bases outside the gene matches. CDR3 length equals 16 residues. Germline values: CDR1 PRHDT, CDR2 FYEKMQ (reference sequence). The CDR3 spells CASTERAVTGKNIQYF. CDR3 DNA: TGTGCCAGCACCGAGAGGGCGGTGACAGGGAAAAACATTCAGTACTTC.

V is TRBV18 and J is TRBJ2-3; D gene uncertain. The CDR3 totals 15 residues. Trimming took 3 bases from V and 4 from J, leaving 14 bases between them. Germline loops: CDR1 KGHSH, CDR2 LQKENI. The CDR3 here is CASSPLPQSADTQYF. In nucleotides, the CDR3 is TGTGCCAGCTCACCGCTACCTCAGTCCGCAGATACGCAGTATTTT.

This clone appeared once. The V gene is TRBV5-1, the J gene TRBJ2-5, with D tentatively TRBD2 (6 bases). The CDR3 sequence is 16 residues long. Per the germline V gene, CDR1 is SGHRS and CDR2 is YFSETQ. V gave up 3 bases and J gave up 3 bases, with 18 bases separating them. The CDR3 sequence is CASSSNTPGVEETQYF. The CDR3 DNA reads TGCGCCAGCAGCTCGAATACCCCGGGGGTGGAAGAGACCCAGTACTTC.

The chain uses TRBV7-2 and TRBJ1-5, with D hard to call. From germline, CDR1 is SGHTA and CDR2 FQGNSA. With 2 bases removed from V and 5 bases from J, the gap between germline ends came to 10 bases. The CDR3 contains 14 residues. The CDR3 loop is CASSLSLGDQPQHF. The CDR3 bases are TGTGCCAGCAGCTTATCTCTTGGGGATCAGCCCCAGCATTTT.

The chain carries TRBV19 and TRBJ2-2, with D possibly matching TRBD1 (6 bases). Trimming pared 6 bases from V and 4 bases from J, leaving 12 bases between. Germline V gene lookup returns CDR1 LNHDA and CDR2 SQIVND (reference sequence). The CDR3 length is 14 residues. CDR3 DNA: TGTGCCAGTAGACGCGGACAGCTCACCGGGGAGCTGTTTTTT. Translated, it gives CASRRGQLTGELFF.

The V and J genes are TRBV7-9 and TRBJ1-2, with 8 positions matching TRBD1. The CDR3 is 14 residues long. CDR1 is SEHNR, CDR2 FQNEAQ, per germline (reference sequence). Trimming at V came to 4 bases and at J to 2 bases, leaving 3 bases not matched to a gene. As DNA, the CDR3 is TGTGCCAGCAGCTCGTGGGACAGGAACTATGGCTACACCTTC. Protein: CASSSWDRNYGYTF.

The rearrangement links TRBV19 to TRBJ1-5; D remains unclear. Germline CDR1 LNHDA, CDR2 SQIVND (reference sequence). This CDR3 comprises 14 residues. V shed 8 bases and J shed 1 base, with 12 bases lying between them. The CDR3 sequence: CASWEWGSNQPQHF. CDR3 coding DNA: TGTGCCAGTTGGGAGTGGGGAAGCAATCAGCCCCAGCATTTT.

This rearrangement joins TRBV29-1 to TRBJ2-1; a possible D gene is TRBD1 (5 bases). Germline V gene data show CDR1 as SQVTM and CDR2 as ANQGSEA. The CDR3 sequence is 14 residues long. V was pared by 4 bases and J by 0 bases, with 10 bases between. The CDR3 DNA sequence: TGCAGCGTTGGTGGCAGGGACTCCTACAATGAGCAGTTCTTC. As protein: CSVGGRDSYNEQFF.

The gene calls are TRBV28 and TRBJ2-2, with D perhaps TRBD2 (6 bases). The CDR3 runs 16 residues. The germline V and J ends were trimmed by 7 bases and 8 bases, with 23 bases remaining between them. Germline CDR1 MDHEN, CDR2 SYDVKM. In DNA, the CDR3 is TGTGCCAGCACCACCCCTAGCGCTCCCGAGAGGGGGGAGCTGTTTTTT. This encodes CASTTPSAPERGELFF. Using reference TRBV28 and TRBJ2-2 for the parts outside the CDR3, the full variable domain is DVKVTQSSRYLVKRTGEKVFLECVQDMDHENMFWYRQDPGLGLRLIYFSYDVKMKEKGDIPEGYSVSREKKERFSLILESASTNQTSMYLCASTTPSAPERGELFFGEGSRLTVL.

This sequence joins TRBV29-1 and TRBJ1-1; 8 bases agree with TRBD1. This CDR3 spans 13 amino acids. Germline lookup yields CDR1 SQVTM and CDR2 ANQGSEA. The V gene end was trimmed by 5 bases and the J gene end by 5 bases; junction bases not matched to a gene: 7. The CDR3 DNA follows: TGCAGCGTTCTCGGGACAGGTTATACTGAAGCTTTCTTT. It encodes CSVLGTGYTEAFF.

This chain uses TRBV2 with TRBJ1-2, with no clear D. Germline CDR1 and CDR2: SNHLY and FYNNEI. Between the trimmed V and J ends, which lost 5 bases and 3 bases, there was a span of 13 bases. The CDR3 has 14 amino acids. DNA for the CDR3: TGTGCCAGCAGTCGAAGGACGGAGGACTATGGCTACACCTTC. Its protein product is CASSRRTEDYGYTF. The variable domain in full, with the rest retrieved from reference TRBV2 and TRBJ1-2, is EPEVTQTPSHQVTQMGQEVILRCVPISNHLYFYWYRQILGQKVEFLVSFYNNEISEKSEIFDDQFSVERPDGSNFTLKIRSTKLEDSAMYFCASSRRTEDYGYTFGSGTRLTVV.

This clone was recorded a few times. V gene TRBV4-1 combines with J gene TRBJ1-2; the D gene is possibly TRBD1 (6 bases). The V gene lost 4 bases and the J gene lost 4 bases, with 16 bases spanning the gap. Germline V lookup: CDR1 MGHRA, CDR2 YSYEKL. This CDR3 is built from 15 residues. The CDR3 region is CASSPTGRGIYGYTF. The CDR3 nucleotides are TGCGCCAGCAGCCCCACGGGGAGGGGGATCTATGGCTACACCTTC.

The chain carries TRBV2 and TRBJ2-5; D remains ambiguous. V gave up 4 bases and J gave up 2 bases, with 11 bases separating them. Germline-derived CDR1 and CDR2 are SNHLY and FYNNEI. This CDR3 region has 14 residues. CDR3 in DNA: TGTGCCAGCAGTGTGGGCTTGCCGCAAGAGACCCAGTACTTC. It translates to CASSVGLPQETQYF.

The V and J genes are TRBV7-9 and TRBJ2-7; D assignment may be TRBD1 or TRBD2 (5 bases each). Germline V gene sequence: CDR1 SEHNR, CDR2 FQNEAQ (reference sequence). This CDR3 is 18 amino acids long. V was pared by 1 base and J by 0 bases, with 19 bases between. Written as DNA, the CDR3 is TGTGCCAGCAGCTTAGATAATACCGGGACGTGGAGCTCCTACGAGCAGTACTTC. It translates to CASSLDNTGTWSSYEQYF.

This clone has only one observation. This chain links TRBV28 with TRBJ1-4; possible D gene TRBD1, 5 bases. The ends were cut back, 3 bases at V and 4 bases at J, with 9 bases in the middle. The CDR3 is 14 amino acids. From germline, CDR1 is MDHEN and CDR2 SYDVKM. CDR3 protein: CASSFNGGNEKLFF. The DNA of the CDR3 is TGTGCCAGCAGTTTTAATGGGGGTAATGAAAAACTGTTTTTT.

The chain employs TRBV7-2 and TRBJ1-3; D remains unclear. The V and J ends lost 5 bases and 4 bases respectively, with 6 bases between them. This CDR3 region has 12 residues. Germline-derived CDR1 and CDR2 are SGHTA and FQGNSA. The CDR3 protein is CASSQVGNTIYF. The CDR3 nucleotides read TGTGCCAGCAGCCAAGTGGGAAACACCATATATTTT.

The chain joins TRBV27 to TRBJ1-5, with TRBD1 matching 7 bases. Germline assignment: CDR1 MNHEY and CDR2 SMNVEV (reference sequence). Trimming took 5 bases from V and 4 from J; bases not matched to a gene: 11. This CDR3 comprises 16 residues. Here the CDR3 reads CASSPSGQALNQPQHF. The CDR3 DNA reads as TGTGCCAGCAGTCCCTCCGGACAGGCGCTTAATCAGCCCCAGCATTTT.

The chain joins TRBV5-5 to TRBJ2-7; no firm D call. CDR3 size: 12 residues. The V end was cut by 4 bases, the J end by 2 bases, with 7 bases between. The germline V gene has CDR1 SGHKS and CDR2 YYEKEE (reference sequence). The CDR3: CASSRPTYEQYF. In DNA, the CDR3 is TGTGCCAGCAGCCGGCCGACCTACGAGCAGTACTTC.

The rearrangement joins TRBV7-2 to TRBJ1-2; D call uncertain. Trimming took off 0 bases at V and 4 bases at J, with 6 bases between the two ends. Germline V gives CDR1 SGHTA, CDR2 FQGNSA. This CDR3 contains 13 residues. CDR3 sequence (DNA): TGTGCCAGCAGCTTAGCAGTCACCTATGGCTACACCTTC. Residues: CASSLAVTYGYTF.

This chain connects TRBV7-8 to TRBJ1-2; D remains unclear. There are 14 residues in the CDR3. The V gene's germline CDR1 is SGHVS and CDR2 FQNEAQ. Between the trimmed V and J ends, which lost 3 bases and 3 bases, there was a span of 11 bases. CDR3 bases: TGTGCCAGCAGCTTCTCCGGCTCCCACTATGGCTACACCTTC. This sequence encodes CASSFSGSHYGYTF. The full variable domain, rest sourced from reference TRBV7-8 and TRBJ1-2, is GAGVSQSPRYKVAKRGQDVALRCDPISGHVSLFWYQQALGQGPEFLTYFQNEAQLDKSGLPSDRFFAERPEGSVSTLKIQRTQQEDSAVYLCASSFSGSHYGYTFGSGTRLTVV.